This T cell receptor beta chain originates from a study of CD8 T cells in Susac syndrome. Random hexamers were used to reverse transcribe roughly 0.45 to 1 ug of RNA. TCRdb redid the calling of the immunoSEQ multiplex PCR reads with MiXCR, one entry per CDR3 protein. The sample lists 70,000 to 100,000 distinct CDR3 sequences; 85% to 95% were seen once. The CDR3 contains 17 residues. V lost 10 bases, J lost 5 bases, and 26 bases lay in between. Germline CDR1 is MGHRA and CDR2 is YSYEKL. This clonotype was detected once. The sample was CD8+ T cells from PBMCs. The chain employs TRBV4-1 and TRBJ2-2, with D perhaps being TRBD1 or TRBD2 (5 bases each). The receptor's source is a human donor in good health. The CDR3 reads CATERDRDGLATGELFF. CDR3 nucleotide sequence: TGCGCCACCGAGAGGGACCGGGATGGGTTGGCTACCGGGGAGCTGTTTTTT.